Each of the 30 T cell receptor beta chains below was sequenced from the same sample in a study of T cell responses to AZD1222 COVID-19 vaccine. Some clones are missing from TCRdb's copy, which holds only in-frame ones; the method was immunoSEQ multiplex PCR. The table lists around 140,000 clones, roughly nine tenths of them singletons, with approximately 1.6% in the top ten. Sequences were derived from peripheral blood, sampled on day 0 of AZD1222 vaccination. These receptors all come from an adult in good health.

Many counts were recorded for this clone. The chain is built from TRBV28 and TRBJ2-2, with TRBD1 matching 8 bases. CDR3 length equals 16 residues. CDR1 is MDHEN, CDR2 SYDVKM, per germline. The trim removed 4 bases at V and 10 bases at J, leaving 14 bases unmatched. The CDR3 DNA is TGTGCCAGCAGTTCATCCTCAGGGGGCGAAGTATCGGAGCTGTTTTTT. Translated: CASSSSSGGEVSELFF.

For this clone: At one boundary the junction diverges from the germline segment, which might be a read error. J is TRBJ2-1 and V is TRBV11-2; the D is unclear. The CDR3 covers 17 residues. Per germline, CDR1 SGHAT and CDR2 FQNNGV. CDR3 sequence (DNA): TGTGCCGGCAGCTTACTCTCCCCTTCCAGCTCCTACAATGAGCAGTTCTTC. It yields the protein CAGSLLSPSSSYNEQFF.

V is TRBV3-1 (or the pseudogene TRBV3-2) and J is TRBJ2-2; D ambiguous. With 4 bases removed from V and 0 bases from J, the gap between germline ends came to 6 bases. The germline V gene encodes CDR1 LGHDT and CDR2 YNNKEL (reference sequence). The CDR3 runs to 14 residues. CDR3 region: CASSPLANTGELFF. CDR3 bases: TGTGCCAGCAGCCCCCTTGCGAACACCGGGGAGCTGTTTTTT.

This chain connects TRBV6-2 or TRBV6-3 to TRBJ1-2; D call uncertain. CDR1 MNHEY and CDR2 SVGEGT come from the germline V gene. The CDR3 length is 14 residues. Trimming removed 2 bases from V and 0 bases from J, with 7 bases in between. The CDR3 DNA sequence: TGTGCCAGCAGTTACGGTTCAGCTAACTATGGCTACACCTTC. It specifies CASSYGSANYGYTF.

The rearrangement links TRBV15 to TRBJ2-7, with 7 bases identical to TRBD2. The CDR3 spans 12 residues. Germline assignment: CDR1 LNHNV and CDR2 YYDKDF (reference sequence). After removal of 1 base from V and 6 bases from J, the junction contained 0 bases not matched to a gene. The CDR3 region is CATSRAGGEQYF. The CDR3, as DNA: TGTGCCACCAGCAGAGCGGGGGGCGAGCAGTACTTC.

The J gene is TRBJ1-1, the V gene TRBV2; 9 positions match TRBD1. Losses at the gene ends were 10 bases for V and 3 bases for J; bases not matched to a gene: 9. The CDR3 contains 14 residues. From germline, CDR1 is SNHLY and CDR2 FYNNEI. This chain's CDR3 is CATIQGAQHTEAFF. The CDR3 DNA follows: TGTGCCACAATACAGGGGGCGCAACACACTGAAGCTTTCTTT. Supplemented by reference TRBV2 and TRBJ1-1, the full variable domain reads EPEVTQTPSHQVTQMGQEVILRCVPISNHLYFYWYRQILGQKVEFLVSFYNNEISEKSEIFDDQFSVERPDGSNFTLKIRSTKLEDSAMYFCATIQGAQHTEAFFGQGTRLTVV.

This chain joins TRBV7-3 and TRBJ2-3; weak D call: TRBD2 (6 bases). CDR3 length: 13 residues. The germline V and J ends were trimmed by 8 bases and 6 bases, with 15 bases remaining between them. CDR1 and CDR2 (germline): SGHTA, FQGTGA. In nucleotides, the CDR3 is TGTGCCAGCGCCCGCTCCCGGGGGGATACGCAGTATTTT. It translates to CASARSRGDTQYF. Full variable domain (rest looked up from reference TRBV7-3 and TRBJ2-3): GAGVSQTPSNKVTEKGKYVELRCDPISGHTALYWYRQSLGQGPEFLIYFQGTGAADDSGLPNDRFFAVRPEGSVSTLKIQRTERGDSAVYLCASARSRGDTQYFGPGTRLTVL.

The rearrangement links TRBV27 to TRBJ1-5, with 8 bases lining up with TRBD1. This CDR3 region has 21 residues. Trimming cost V 4 bases and J 0 bases; bases outside gene matches: 20. Looked up from germline, CDR1 is MNHEY and CDR2 is SMNVEV (reference sequence). The CDR3 DNA follows: TGTGCCAGCAGTTCTCGACAGGGGATCTCTGGAGGCACAAATAGCAATCAGCCCCAGCATTTT. Translated: CASSSRQGISGGTNSNQPQHF.

V usage is TRBV6-5 and J usage is TRBJ1-2, with 11 bases lining up with TRBD1. Trimming at V came to 0 bases and at J to 8 bases, leaving 5 bases not matched to a gene. The CDR3 has 15 amino acids. The germline CDR1 and CDR2 sequences are MNHEY and SVGAGI. CDR3 nucleotides: TGTGCCAGCAGTTACTCTTTGGACAGGGGGCTAGGCTACACCTTC. Translation gives CASSYSLDRGLGYTF.

The gene calls are TRBV9 and TRBJ2-3; 9 nucleotides line up with TRBD2. Germline values: CDR1 SGDLS, CDR2 YYNGEE. V shed 0 bases, J shed 7 bases, and the junction held 9 bases outside the gene matches. The CDR3 runs 16 residues. The CDR3 region has the DNA TGTGCCAGCAGCGTAGCGGGCGGGGGGGCAGATCATACGCAGTATTTT. Translated, it gives CASSVAGGGADHTQYF.

This clone was seen once. The chain recombines TRBV19 with TRBJ1-1; D gene ambiguous. The CDR3 has 13 amino acids. From germline, CDR1 is LNHDA and CDR2 SQIVND (reference sequence). Trimming left V 8 bases short and J 0 bases short, with 10 bases between. The CDR3, as DNA: TGTGCCAGTCTGTCGGCCCTGAACACTGAAGCTTTCTTT. The encoded protein is CASLSALNTEAFF.

V and J are TRBV6-4 and TRBJ1-1; 7 bases are a match to TRBD1. The ends lost 5 bases at V and 4 bases at J; junction bases unmatched: 7. Germline CDR1 MRHNA, CDR2 SNTAGT. The CDR3 is 14 residues long. The DNA for the CDR3 is TGTGCCAGCAGTCCACGACAGGGCGGCACTGAAGCTTTCTTT. This translates into CASSPRQGGTEAFF.

The chain joins TRBV2 to TRBJ1-5; D gene ambiguous. Trimming removed 7 bases at V and 0 bases at J, with 4 bases between. Per the germline V gene, CDR1 is SNHLY and CDR2 is FYNNEI. This CDR3 has 12 residues. In DNA, the CDR3 is TGTGCCAGCACCTTTAGCAATCAGCCCCAGCATTTT. Translating gives CASTFSNQPQHF. Based on the CDR3 plus reference TRBV2 and TRBJ1-5, the full variable domain is EPEVTQTPSHQVTQMGQEVILRCVPISNHLYFYWYRQILGQKVEFLVSFYNNEISEKSEIFDDQFSVERPDGSNFTLKIRSTKLEDSAMYFCASTFSNQPQHFGDGTRLSIL.

A single count supports this clone. V usage is TRBV18 and J usage is TRBJ2-5, with D hard to call. V gave up 3 bases and J gave up 2 bases, with 4 bases separating them. Germline V gene sequence: CDR1 KGHSH, CDR2 LQKENI. The CDR3 sequence is 12 residues long. The CDR3 DNA is TGTGCCAGCTCACCTCAACAAGAGACCCAGTACTTC. Translated, it gives CASSPQQETQYF.

The genes are TRBV10-3 and TRBJ2-1, with a weak D call TRBD2 (5 bases). Trimming removed 10 bases at V and 7 bases at J, with 20 bases between. Per the germline V gene, CDR1 is ENHRY and CDR2 is SYGVKD. The CDR3 extends over 14 amino acids. In nucleotides, the CDR3 is TGTGCCACCTTAGCCCGGGATCTTCGAAATGAGCAGTTCTTC. It codes for CATLARDLRNEQFF.

This clone was seen a few times. The V gene is TRBV28, the J gene TRBJ1-2; possibly TRBD1 for D (5 bases). Germline CDR1 reads MDHEN; CDR2 reads SYDVKM. Trimming took 10 bases from V and 3 from J, leaving 9 bases between them. The length of the CDR3 is 11 residues. The CDR3 region is CATGGDYGYTF. The CDR3 DNA reads as TGTGCCACCGGGGGGGACTATGGCTACACCTTC.

In regard to this clone: Relative to the germline gene, one junction end is altered; a read error may explain this. CDR3 sequence: CASTVGSSGSPLHF. The CDR3 nucleotides read TGTGCCAGCACCGTAGGAAGTTCTGGCTCACCCCTCCACTTT. V and J are TRBV9 and TRBJ1-6; D remains unclear. Per germline, CDR1 SGDLS and CDR2 YYNGEE. This CDR3 region has 14 residues.

V gene TRBV4-2 combines with J gene TRBJ2-2, with a tentative D call TRBD1 (5 bases). The CDR3 totals 16 residues. The germline gives CDR1 LGHNA, CDR2 YNFKEQ. V lost 4 bases, J lost 0 bases, and 12 bases lay in between. This CDR3 reads CASSRQTEANTGELFF. In DNA, the CDR3 is TGTGCCAGCAGCCGACAGACCGAGGCGAACACCGGGGAGCTGTTTTTT.

The gene calls are TRBV4-3 and TRBJ2-1, with 10 bases that match TRBD1. V shed 0 bases, J shed 13 bases, and the junction held 9 bases outside the gene matches. The CDR3 runs to 15 residues. Germline values: CDR1 LGHNA, CDR2 YSLEER. CDR3 amino acids: CASSQERQGAPKQFF. CDR3 nucleotide sequence: TGCGCCAGCAGCCAAGAGAGACAGGGGGCGCCAAAACAGTTCTTC.

In this sample, this clone turned up once. The V call is TRBV27, the J call TRBJ2-3; D is unclear. The CDR3 has 15 residues. The V gene lost 5 bases and the J gene lost 4 bases, with 16 bases spanning the gap. Germline V gives CDR1 MNHEY, CDR2 SMNVEV (reference sequence). CDR3 nucleotides: TGTGCCAGCAGTGCACTTCGTGGTTTCCCAGATACGCAGTATTTT. It yields the protein CASSALRGFPDTQYF.

The CDR3 sequence: CASGYVGGLNPSYNEQFF. Here the CDR3 DNA reads TGTGCCAGCGGATACGTGGGCGGGCTCAACCCCTCCTACAATGAGCAGTTCTTC. V gene TRBV28 combines with J gene TRBJ2-1; the D gene is possibly TRBD2 (5 bases). This CDR3 spans 18 amino acids. Looked up from germline, CDR1 is MDHEN and CDR2 is SYDVKM. The germline V and J ends were trimmed by 8 bases and 0 bases, with 23 bases remaining between them.

The chain has TRBV7-9 and TRBJ1-3; weak D call: TRBD1 (5 bases). Between the trimmed V and J ends, which lost 5 bases and 0 bases, there was a span of 20 bases. Per the germline V gene, CDR1 is SEHNR and CDR2 is FQNEAQ (reference sequence). The CDR3 consists of 18 residues. CDR3 DNA sequence: TGTGCCAGCAGCCCCAGTGGTAGACAGCTTAGCTCTGGAAACACCATATATTTT. This encodes CASSPSGRQLSSGNTIYF.

This chain connects TRBV28 to TRBJ1-5, with D maybe TRBD1 (5 bases). This CDR3 contains 14 residues. With 5 bases removed from V and 2 bases from J, the gap between germline ends came to 10 bases. CDR1 MDHEN and CDR2 SYDVKM come from the germline V gene. The CDR3 is CASSQGTGNQPQHF. The CDR3 DNA reads TGTGCCAGCAGTCAAGGGACTGGCAATCAGCCCCAGCATTTT. Supplemented by reference TRBV28 and TRBJ1-5, the full variable domain reads DVKVTQSSRYLVKRTGEKVFLECVQDMDHENMFWYRQDPGLGLRLIYFSYDVKMKEKGDIPEGYSVSREKKERFSLILESASTNQTSMYLCASSQGTGNQPQHFGDGTRLSIL.

This chain links TRBV4-1 with TRBJ1-4; 10 positions match TRBD1. This CDR3 comprises 17 residues. V was pared by 1 base and J by 6 bases, with 8 bases of the junction left unmatched. Germline V gene lookup returns CDR1 MGHRA and CDR2 YSYEKL. The CDR3 DNA follows: TGCGCCAGCAGCCAAGCCCCCCGGGACAGGGGTGATGAAAAACTGTTTTTT. This encodes CASSQAPRDRGDEKLFF.

The CDR3 nucleotides read TGTGCCAGCTCATCATTCCCCCCGGGGACAGGGAACACCGGGGAGCTGTTTTTT. This codes for CASSSFPPGTGNTGELFF. The rearrangement uses TRBV18 and TRBJ2-2; 8 bases line up with TRBD1. The J segment lost 1 base and the V segment lost 5 bases, leaving 12 bases of the junction unmatched. Germline-derived CDR1 and CDR2 are KGHSH and LQKENI. This CDR3 is 18 amino acids long.

V and J are TRBV30 and TRBJ2-7, with 7 bases that match TRBD1. With 3 bases clipped from V and 0 bases from J, the junction kept 8 bases outside the gene matches. The germline gives CDR1 GTSNPN, CDR2 SVGIG (reference sequence). The CDR3 is made up of 15 amino acids. CDR3 bases: TGTGCCTGGAGGCTACAGGGGTGGAGCTCCTACGAGCAGTACTTC. Its translation: CAWRLQGWSSYEQYF.

The chain combines TRBV5-8 with TRBJ1-4; D not resolved. The CDR3 sequence is 18 residues long. Looked up from germline, CDR1 is SGHTS and CDR2 is YDEGEE. Deletions cut 0 bases from V and 2 bases from J, with 17 bases between. The CDR3 bases are TGTGCCAGCAGCTTGGTCAGAAGTTCCGGCACCACTAATGAAAAACTGTTTTTT. It codes for CASSLVRSSGTTNEKLFF.

This clone has just one count. The V call is TRBV5-1, the J call TRBJ1-4; D is perhaps TRBD1 (5 bases). V lost 2 bases to trimming and J lost 7 bases, with 12 bases between them. This CDR3 is 14 amino acids long. CDR1 SGHRS and CDR2 YFSETQ come from the germline V gene. CDR3 coding DNA: TGCGCCAGCAGCTTTGAGGGGCGGGTTGAAAAACTGTTTTTT. It yields the protein CASSFEGRVEKLFF. The whole variable domain, remainder taken from reference TRBV5-1 and TRBJ1-4, is KAGVTQTPRYLIKTRGQQVTLSCSPISGHRSVSWYQQTPGQGLQFLFEYFSETQRNKGNFPGRFSGRQFSNSRSEMNVSTLELGDSALYLCASSFEGRVEKLFFGSGTQLSVL.

J is TRBJ1-5 and V is TRBV2; D is perhaps TRBD1 (6 bases). Germline assignment: CDR1 SNHLY and CDR2 FYNNEI. The CDR3 contains 15 residues. The V end lost 7 bases, the J end lost 5 bases, and 18 bases lay between the germline ends. Here the CDR3 DNA reads TGTGCCAGCACCCTAGGACAGTTAGCCTATCAGCCCCAGCATTTT. It specifies CASTLGQLAYQPQHF.

The chain links TRBV21-1 to TRBJ1-2. TRBV21-1 is given as a pseudogene. The CDR3 length is 19 residues. The CDR3 sequence is CASSKVGSQLRMGNYGYTF. The DNA of the CDR3 is TGTGCCAGCAGCAAAGTGGGGTCGCAGCTTCGAATGGGAAACTATGGCTACACCTTC.